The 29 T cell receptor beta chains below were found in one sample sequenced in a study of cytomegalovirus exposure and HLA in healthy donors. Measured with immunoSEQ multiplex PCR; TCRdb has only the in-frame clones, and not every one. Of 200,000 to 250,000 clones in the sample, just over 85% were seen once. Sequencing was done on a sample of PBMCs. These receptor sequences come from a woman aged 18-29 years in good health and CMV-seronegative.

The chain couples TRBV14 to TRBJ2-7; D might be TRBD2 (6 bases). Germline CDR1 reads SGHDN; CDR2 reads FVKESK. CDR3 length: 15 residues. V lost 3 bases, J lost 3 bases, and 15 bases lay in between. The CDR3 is CASSHLGRDDYEQYF. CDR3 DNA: TGTGCCAGCAGCCACCTAGGGCGGGATGACTACGAGCAGTACTTC. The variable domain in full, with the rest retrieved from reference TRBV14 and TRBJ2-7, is EAGVTQFPSHSVIEKGQTVTLRCDPISGHDNLYWYRRVMGKEIKFLLHFVKESKQDESGMPNNRFLAERTGGTYSTLKVQPAELEDSGVYFCASSHLGRDDYEQYFGPGTRLTVT.

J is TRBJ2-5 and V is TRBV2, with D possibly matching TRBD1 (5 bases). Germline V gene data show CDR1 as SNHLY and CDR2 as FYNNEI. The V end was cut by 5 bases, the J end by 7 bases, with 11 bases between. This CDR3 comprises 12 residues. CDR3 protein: CASSLAGLTQYF. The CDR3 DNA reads TGTGCCAGCAGTCTGGCAGGGCTGACCCAGTACTTC.

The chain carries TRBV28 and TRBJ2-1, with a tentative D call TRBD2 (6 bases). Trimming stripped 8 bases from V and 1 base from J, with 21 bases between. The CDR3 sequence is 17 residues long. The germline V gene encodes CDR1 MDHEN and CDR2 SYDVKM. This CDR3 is CASDYRFDSGSYNEQFF. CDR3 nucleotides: TGTGCCAGCGATTATAGGTTCGATAGCGGTTCCTACAATGAGCAGTTCTTC.

In DNA, the CDR3 is TGTGCCAGCAGTGCTATGGGGGGTGTGCGGCAGTACTTC. Amino acids: CASSAMGGVRQYF. The chain recombines TRBV6-5 with TRBJ2-7; TRBD2 might be the D (6 bases). Germline CDR1 is MNHEY and CDR2 is SVGAGI. V was clipped by 5 bases and J by 9 bases, with 17 bases between them. The CDR3 totals 13 residues.

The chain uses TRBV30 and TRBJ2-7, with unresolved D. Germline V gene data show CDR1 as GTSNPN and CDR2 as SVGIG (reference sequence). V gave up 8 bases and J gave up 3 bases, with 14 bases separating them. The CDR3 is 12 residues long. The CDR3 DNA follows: TGTGCCACCAAGACTCTTTACTACGAGCAGTACTTC. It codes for CATKTLYYEQYF.

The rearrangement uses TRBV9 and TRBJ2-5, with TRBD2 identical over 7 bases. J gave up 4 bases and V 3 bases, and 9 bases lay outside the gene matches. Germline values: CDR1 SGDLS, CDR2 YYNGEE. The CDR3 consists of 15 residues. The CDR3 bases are TGTGCCAGCAGCGGATCCGCGGGAGTTGGAGAGACCCAGTACTTC. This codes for CASSGSAGVGETQYF.

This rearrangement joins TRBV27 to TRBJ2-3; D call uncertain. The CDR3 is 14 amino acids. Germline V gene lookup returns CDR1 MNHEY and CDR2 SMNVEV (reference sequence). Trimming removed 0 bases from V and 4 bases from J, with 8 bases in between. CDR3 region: CASSLSLSPDTQYF. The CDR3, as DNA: TGTGCCAGCAGTTTATCACTTAGCCCAGATACGCAGTATTTT.

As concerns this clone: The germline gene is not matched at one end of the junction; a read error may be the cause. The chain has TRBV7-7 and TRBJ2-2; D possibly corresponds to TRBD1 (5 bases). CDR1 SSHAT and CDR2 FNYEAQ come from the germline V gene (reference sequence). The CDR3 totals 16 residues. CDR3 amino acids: CASTPTVDRNTGELFF. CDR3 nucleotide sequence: TGTGCTAGCACCCCAACAGTTGACAGAAACACCGGGGAGCTGTTTTTT.

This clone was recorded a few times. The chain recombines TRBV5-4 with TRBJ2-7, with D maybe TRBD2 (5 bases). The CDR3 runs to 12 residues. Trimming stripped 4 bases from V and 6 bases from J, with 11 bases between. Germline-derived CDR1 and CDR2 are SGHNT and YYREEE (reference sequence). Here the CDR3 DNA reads TGTGCCAGCAGCCCGGAGGTAGGCGAGCAGTACTTC. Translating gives CASSPEVGEQYF.

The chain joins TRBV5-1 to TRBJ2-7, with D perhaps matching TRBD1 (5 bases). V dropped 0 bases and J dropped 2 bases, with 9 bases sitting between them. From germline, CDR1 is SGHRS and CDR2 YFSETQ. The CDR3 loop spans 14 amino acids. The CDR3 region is CASSLAGPPYEQYF. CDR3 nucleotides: TGCGCCAGCAGCTTGGCAGGGCCCCCCTACGAGCAGTACTTC.

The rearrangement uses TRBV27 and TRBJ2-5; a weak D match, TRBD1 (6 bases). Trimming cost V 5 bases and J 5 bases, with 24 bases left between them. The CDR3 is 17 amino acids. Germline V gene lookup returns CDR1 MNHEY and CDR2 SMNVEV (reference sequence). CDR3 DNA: TGTGCCAGCAGTCTTCTACCTCCCTCACAGGGCTGGGAGACCCAGTACTTC. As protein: CASSLLPPSQGWETQYF.

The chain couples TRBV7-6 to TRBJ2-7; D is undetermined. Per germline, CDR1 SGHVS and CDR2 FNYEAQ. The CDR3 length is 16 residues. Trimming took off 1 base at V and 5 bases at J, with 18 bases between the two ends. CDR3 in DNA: TGTGCCAGCAGCTTAGGAGCTCCTCCCAAACCCGACGAGCAGTACTTC. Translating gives CASSLGAPPKPDEQYF.

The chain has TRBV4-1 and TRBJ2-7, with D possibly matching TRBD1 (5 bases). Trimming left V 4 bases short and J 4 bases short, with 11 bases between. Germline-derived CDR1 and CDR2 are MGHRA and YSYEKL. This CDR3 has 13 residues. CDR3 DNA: TGCGCCAGCAGCCCCAGGGCAGGGTACGAGCAGTACTTC. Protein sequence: CASSPRAGYEQYF.

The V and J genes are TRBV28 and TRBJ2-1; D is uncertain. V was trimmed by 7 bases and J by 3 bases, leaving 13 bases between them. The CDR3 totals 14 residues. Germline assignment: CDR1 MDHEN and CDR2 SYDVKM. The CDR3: CASTKEDFYNEQFF. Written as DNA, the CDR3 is TGTGCCAGCACAAAAGAGGATTTCTACAATGAGCAGTTCTTC.

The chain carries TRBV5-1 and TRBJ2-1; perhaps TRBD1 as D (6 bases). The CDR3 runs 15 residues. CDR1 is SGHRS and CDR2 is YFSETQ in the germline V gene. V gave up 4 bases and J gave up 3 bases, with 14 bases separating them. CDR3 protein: CASSLGQQFYNEQFF. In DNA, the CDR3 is TGCGCCAGCAGCCTCGGACAGCAATTCTACAATGAGCAGTTCTTC.

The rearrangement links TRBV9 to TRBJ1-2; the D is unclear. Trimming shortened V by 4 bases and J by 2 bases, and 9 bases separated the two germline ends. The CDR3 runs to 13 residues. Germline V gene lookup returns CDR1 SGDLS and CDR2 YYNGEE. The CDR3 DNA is TGTGCCAGCAGCCTAGACCGGAACTATGGCTACACCTTC. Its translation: CASSLDRNYGYTF.

The CDR3 nucleotides read TGTGCCAGCAGCGCGGGTATCCAAGAGACCCAGTACTTC. Encoded protein: CASSAGIQETQYF. V and J are TRBV5-4 and TRBJ2-5, with D tentatively TRBD2 (5 bases). Trimming left V 4 bases short and J 1 base short, with 8 bases between. Germline V gives CDR1 SGHNT, CDR2 YYREEE (reference sequence). CDR3 length: 13 residues.

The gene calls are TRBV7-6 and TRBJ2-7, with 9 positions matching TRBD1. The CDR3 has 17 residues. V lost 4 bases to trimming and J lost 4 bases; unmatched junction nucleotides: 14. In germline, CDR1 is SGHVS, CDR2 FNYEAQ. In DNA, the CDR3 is TGTGCCAGCAGCTCACTCCTTCCGGGACAGGGCATATACGAGCAGTACTTC. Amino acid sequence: CASSSLLPGQGIYEQYF.

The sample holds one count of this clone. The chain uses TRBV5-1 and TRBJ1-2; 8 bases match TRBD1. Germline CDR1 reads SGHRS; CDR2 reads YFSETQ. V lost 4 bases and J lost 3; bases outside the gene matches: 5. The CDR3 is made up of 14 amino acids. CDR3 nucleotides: TGCGCCAGCAGCCCAGGACAGGGCTACTATGGCTACACCTTC. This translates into CASSPGQGYYGYTF.

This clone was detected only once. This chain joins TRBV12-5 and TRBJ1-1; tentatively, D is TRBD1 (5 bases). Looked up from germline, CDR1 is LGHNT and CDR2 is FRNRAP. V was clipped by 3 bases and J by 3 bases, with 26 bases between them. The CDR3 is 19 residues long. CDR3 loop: CASGFMVPSQRIRDTEAFF. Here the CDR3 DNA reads TGTGCTAGTGGTTTTATGGTACCCTCCCAAAGGATCAGGGACACTGAAGCTTTCTTT.

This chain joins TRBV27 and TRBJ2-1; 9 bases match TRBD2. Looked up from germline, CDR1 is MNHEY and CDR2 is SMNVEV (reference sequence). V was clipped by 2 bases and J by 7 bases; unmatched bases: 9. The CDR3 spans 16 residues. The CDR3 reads CASSLRREGLWNEQFF. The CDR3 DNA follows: TGTGCCAGCAGTTTAAGGCGGGAGGGCCTTTGGAATGAGCAGTTCTTC.

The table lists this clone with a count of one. CDR3 in DNA: TGTGCCAGCACCCCGGGACTAGCTTTCAATACGCAGTATTTT. Its translation is CASTPGLAFNTQYF. The chain recombines TRBV27 with TRBJ2-3, with 9 bases identical to TRBD2. The V gene end was trimmed by 7 bases and the J gene end by 7 bases; junction bases not matched to a gene: 9. Per the germline V gene, CDR1 is MNHEY and CDR2 is SMNVEV (reference sequence). The CDR3 sequence is 14 residues long.

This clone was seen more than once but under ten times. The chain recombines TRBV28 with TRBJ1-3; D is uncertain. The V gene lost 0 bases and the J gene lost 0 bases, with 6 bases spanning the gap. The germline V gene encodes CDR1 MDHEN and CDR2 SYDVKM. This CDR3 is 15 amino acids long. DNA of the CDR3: TGTGCCAGCAGTTTATGGCAGAACTCTGGAAACACCATATATTTT. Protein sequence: CASSLWQNSGNTIYF.

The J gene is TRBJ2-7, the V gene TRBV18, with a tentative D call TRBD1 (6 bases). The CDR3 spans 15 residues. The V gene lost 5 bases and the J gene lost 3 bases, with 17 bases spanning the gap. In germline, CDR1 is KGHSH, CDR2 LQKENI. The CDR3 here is CASSRRQVQGYEQYF. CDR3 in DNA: TGTGCCAGCTCAAGAAGACAGGTCCAGGGCTACGAGCAGTACTTC.

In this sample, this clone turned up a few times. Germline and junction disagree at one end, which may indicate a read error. CDR3 protein: CASSIEPGQGLEQYF. The CDR3 DNA reads as TGTGCCAGCAGCATAGAACCCGGACAGGGACTGGAGCAGTACTTC. The chain couples TRBV11-2 to TRBJ2-7; TRBD1 agrees at 8 bases. In germline, CDR1 is SGHAT, CDR2 FQNNGV. This CDR3 spans 15 amino acids.

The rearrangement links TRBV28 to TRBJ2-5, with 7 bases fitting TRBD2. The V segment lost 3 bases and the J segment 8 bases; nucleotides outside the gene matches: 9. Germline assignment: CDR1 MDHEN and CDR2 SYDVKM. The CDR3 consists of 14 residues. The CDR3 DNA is TGTGCCAGCAGTTTGGGGCGGGACTATTTAACCCAGTACTTC. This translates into CASSLGRDYLTQYF. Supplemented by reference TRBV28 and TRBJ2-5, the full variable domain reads DVKVTQSSRYLVKRTGEKVFLECVQDMDHENMFWYRQDPGLGLRLIYFSYDVKMKEKGDIPEGYSVSREKKERFSLILESASTNQTSMYLCASSLGRDYLTQYFGPGTRLLVL.

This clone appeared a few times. The CDR3 DNA follows: TGCGCCAGCAGTCACCCTGAACAGGCGGACGACACTGAAGCTTTCTTT. Encoded protein: CASSHPEQADDTEAFF. The rearrangement joins TRBV23-1 to TRBJ1-1, with a tentative D call TRBD1 (5 bases). TRBV23-1 is classed as an ORF, of uncertain function. This CDR3 is built from 16 residues. Trimming cost V 3 bases and J 3 bases, with 17 bases left between them.

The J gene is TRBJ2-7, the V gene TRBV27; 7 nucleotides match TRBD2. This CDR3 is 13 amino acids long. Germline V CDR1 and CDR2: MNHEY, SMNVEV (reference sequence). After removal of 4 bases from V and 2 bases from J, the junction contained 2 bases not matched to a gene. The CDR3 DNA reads TGTGCCAGCAGTTCCGGACTAGCCTACGAGCAGTACTTC. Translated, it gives CASSSGLAYEQYF.

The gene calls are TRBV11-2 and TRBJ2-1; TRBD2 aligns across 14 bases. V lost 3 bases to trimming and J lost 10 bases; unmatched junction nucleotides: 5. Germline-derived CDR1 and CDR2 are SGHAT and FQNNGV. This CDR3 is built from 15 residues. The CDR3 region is CASSLGTSGSREQFF. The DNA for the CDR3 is TGTGCCAGCAGCTTGGGGACTAGCGGGAGTAGGGAGCAGTTCTTC.